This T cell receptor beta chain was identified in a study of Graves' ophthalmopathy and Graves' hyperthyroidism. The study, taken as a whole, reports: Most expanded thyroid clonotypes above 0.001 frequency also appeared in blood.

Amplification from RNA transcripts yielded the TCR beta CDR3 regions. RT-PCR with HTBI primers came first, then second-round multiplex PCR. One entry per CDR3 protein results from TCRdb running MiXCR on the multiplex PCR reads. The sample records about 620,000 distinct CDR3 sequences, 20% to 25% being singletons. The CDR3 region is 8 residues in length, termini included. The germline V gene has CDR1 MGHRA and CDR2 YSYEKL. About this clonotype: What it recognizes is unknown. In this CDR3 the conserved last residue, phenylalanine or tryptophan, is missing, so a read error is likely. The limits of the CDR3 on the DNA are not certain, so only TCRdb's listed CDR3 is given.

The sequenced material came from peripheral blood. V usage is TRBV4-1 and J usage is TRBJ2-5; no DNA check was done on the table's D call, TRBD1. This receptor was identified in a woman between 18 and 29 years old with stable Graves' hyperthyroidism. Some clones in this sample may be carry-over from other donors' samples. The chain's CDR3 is CASSQTLH.